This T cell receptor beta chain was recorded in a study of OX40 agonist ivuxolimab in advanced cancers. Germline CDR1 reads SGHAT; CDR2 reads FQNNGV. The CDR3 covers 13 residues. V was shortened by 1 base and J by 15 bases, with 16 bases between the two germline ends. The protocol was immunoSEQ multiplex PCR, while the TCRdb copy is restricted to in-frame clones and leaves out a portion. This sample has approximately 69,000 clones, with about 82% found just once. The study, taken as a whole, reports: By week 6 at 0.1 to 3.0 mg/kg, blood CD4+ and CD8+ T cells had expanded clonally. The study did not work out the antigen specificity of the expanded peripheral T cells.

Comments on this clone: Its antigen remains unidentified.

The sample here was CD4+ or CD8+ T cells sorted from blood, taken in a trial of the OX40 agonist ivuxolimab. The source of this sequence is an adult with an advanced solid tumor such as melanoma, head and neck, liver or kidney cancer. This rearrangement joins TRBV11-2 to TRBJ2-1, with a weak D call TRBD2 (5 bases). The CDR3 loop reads CASSLGVTAGGFF. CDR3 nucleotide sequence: TGTGCCAGCAGCTTAGGGGTTACGGCAGGAGGGTTCTTC.